The 25 T cell receptor beta chains given below trace back to one sample, sequenced in a study of blood T cell repertoires in COVID-19 (dated by TCRdb to the early 2020s). The library was produced with the immunoSEQ multiplex PCR assay. What TCRdb holds here is the immuneACCESS table cut down to in-frame rearrangements. Part of the clones is not present; checked against another copy, under half of the missing clones reflect an unresolved V gene, and the others are unexplained. This sample gives 100,000 to 150,000 clones in total; 84% of them show up just once. Over 1.1% of the sample goes to the ten largest clones. Sequencing was carried out using peripheral blood. These receptors were taken from a man aged 60-69 years with acute or convalescent COVID-19.

This clone was found a few times. The identical CDR3 is also encoded by other nucleotide sequences in the sample. This rearrangement joins TRBV5-1 to TRBJ2-1, with D possibly matching TRBD1 (6 bases). The CDR3 extends over 15 amino acids. V was clipped by 0 bases and J by 2 bases, with 9 bases between them. Germline CDR1 is SGHRS and CDR2 is YFSETQ. CDR3 DNA sequence: TGCGCCAGCAGCTTGGGTGGGGGCACCTACAATGAGCAGTTCTTC. Protein sequence: CASSLGGGTYNEQFF.

The CDR3 region is CASRSRASGGASADTQYF. The CDR3 bases are TGTGCCAGCAGGTCGAGGGCTAGCGGGGGGGCCAGTGCAGATACGCAGTATTTT. The rearrangement uses TRBV7-2 and TRBJ2-3; 12 bases map to TRBD2. The CDR3 has 18 amino acids. Germline-derived CDR1 and CDR2 are SGHTA and FQGNSA. V lost 6 bases, J lost 4 bases, and 14 bases stayed unmatched.

This clone was seen more than once but under ten times. This sequence joins TRBV5-1 and TRBJ2-1; the D is unclear. Germline CDR1 reads SGHRS; CDR2 reads YFSETQ. Trimming took 1 base from V and 9 from J, leaving 5 bases between them. The CDR3 is made up of 11 amino acids. The CDR3 DNA reads TGCGCCAGCAGCTTGATGAGTGAGCAGTTCTTC. The encoded protein is CASSLMSEQFF.

The chain recombines TRBV27 with TRBJ2-7, with TRBD1 identical over 7 bases. The ends lost 2 bases at V and 6 bases at J; junction bases unmatched: 4. The CDR3 is made up of 13 amino acids. The V gene's germline CDR1 is MNHEY and CDR2 SMNVEV (reference sequence). The CDR3 loop reads CASSLKGTVEQYF. CDR3 coding DNA: TGTGCCAGCAGTTTAAAGGGGACAGTCGAGCAGTACTTC.

This chain uses TRBV7-9 with TRBJ2-1, with TRBD2 as a possible D gene (7 bases). The germline V and J ends were trimmed by 2 bases and 5 bases, with 13 bases remaining between them. Per germline, CDR1 SEHNR and CDR2 FQNEAQ (reference sequence). The CDR3 is 15 residues long. The chain's CDR3 is CASSLPVGGDNEQFF. The CDR3 DNA is TGTGCCAGCAGCTTACCGGTAGGGGGGGACAATGAGCAGTTCTTC.

The rearrangement links TRBV6-6 to TRBJ1-1; D might be TRBD1 (6 bases). This CDR3 is built from 13 residues. V lost 5 bases and J 2 bases, leaving 9 bases between the germline ends. Germline-derived CDR1 and CDR2 are MNHNY and SVGAGI (reference sequence). The CDR3 region is CASSTQGNTEAFF. In DNA, the CDR3 is TGTGCCAGCAGTACACAGGGAAACACTGAAGCTTTCTTT.

This rearrangement joins TRBV6-6 to TRBJ1-5; D is perhaps TRBD1 (6 bases). This CDR3 is 15 amino acids long. Germline CDR1 MNHNY, CDR2 SVGAGI (reference sequence). V was trimmed by 5 bases and J by 1 base, leaving 12 bases between them. CDR3 protein: CASSTGITSNQPQHF. For the CDR3, the DNA is TGTGCCAGCAGTACAGGGATTACGAGCAATCAGCCCCAGCATTTT.

The rearrangement joins TRBV21-1 to TRBJ2-2; the DNA was not compared with TRBD2, the D call given in the table. TRBV21-1 is annotated as a pseudogene. This CDR3 is built from 18 residues. This CDR3 reads CASSKFLPKTSLAGELFF. CDR3 sequence (DNA): TGTGCCAGCAGCAAATTCCTACCCAAGACTAGCCTGGCCGGGGAGCTGTTTTTT.

The chain employs TRBV3-1 (or the pseudogene TRBV3-2) and TRBJ1-2, with D perhaps matching TRBD1 (5 bases). The CDR3 is made up of 13 amino acids. Per the germline V gene, CDR1 is LGHDT and CDR2 is YNNKEL (reference sequence). The V end lost 1 base, the J end lost 11 bases, and 14 bases lay between the germline ends. CDR3 bases: TGTGCCAGCAGCCAAGGGGACGGTGGGGGGTACACCTTC. It is translated as CASSQGDGGGYTF.

The chain recombines TRBV29-1 with TRBJ2-5; 10 nucleotides match TRBD1. J was trimmed by 5 bases and V by 7 bases; bases with no gene match: 4. CDR1 is SQVTM, CDR2 ANQGSEA, per germline. This CDR3 region has 12 residues. The CDR3, as DNA: TGCAGCGAGGTGGGACAGGGGGAGACCCAGTACTTC. This encodes CSEVGQGETQYF.

CDR3: CAWTVGMAAGYTF. In DNA, the CDR3 is TGTGCCTGGACTGTGGGTATGGCGGCTGGCTACACCTTC. The J gene is TRBJ1-2, the V gene TRBV30; the D is unclear. CDR1 is GTSNPN, CDR2 SVGIG, per germline (reference sequence). Trimming stripped 4 bases from V and 7 bases from J, with 16 bases between. This CDR3 is built from 13 residues.

This clone appeared many times. This chain uses TRBV12-3 or TRBV12-4 with TRBJ1-2; tentative D call: TRBD1 (5 bases). The V gene lost 10 bases and the J gene lost 6 bases, with 18 bases spanning the gap. The CDR3 totals 13 residues. For the CDR3, the DNA is TGTGCCACCTGGGGACTTGGAGGGAATGGCTACACCTTC. Translated, it gives CATWGLGGNGYTF.

The chain joins TRBV27 to TRBJ1-3; 9 nucleotides match TRBD1. Germline CDR1 is MNHEY and CDR2 is SMNVEV (reference sequence). The CDR3 contains 17 residues. V trimming: 3 bases; J trimming: 3 bases; junction bases outside the gene matches: 9. The chain's CDR3 is CASSFFTGGAFGNTIYF. Here the CDR3 DNA reads TGTGCCAGCAGTTTTTTTACAGGGGGCGCGTTTGGAAACACCATATATTTT.

This sequence joins TRBV5-4 and TRBJ2-7, with TRBD1 matching 9 bases. Germline V lookup: CDR1 SGHNT, CDR2 YYREEE (reference sequence). Unmatched junction bases numbered 7, after V lost 5 bases and J lost 4 bases. The length of the CDR3 is 14 residues. For the CDR3, the DNA is TGTGCCAGCAGTCCAGGGACAGGGCTATACGAGCAGTACTTC. It yields the protein CASSPGTGLYEQYF.

The rearrangement links TRBV6-6 to TRBJ1-6, with 8 bases fitting TRBD1. CDR1 MNHNY and CDR2 SVGAGI come from the germline V gene (reference sequence). V shed 5 bases and J 10 bases; nucleotides not matched to a gene: 13. The length of the CDR3 is 16 residues. In nucleotides, the CDR3 is TGTGCCAGCAGTACCCGGAGACAGGGGTTGGGGTCACCCCTCCACTTT. Translating it yields CASSTRRQGLGSPLHF.

This chain joins TRBV28 and TRBJ1-1, with 9 bases that match TRBD1. Germline loops: CDR1 MDHEN, CDR2 SYDVKM. V gave up 4 bases and J gave up 6 bases; unmatched junction bases: 6. CDR3 length: 14 residues. In nucleotides, the CDR3 is TGTGCCAGCAGTTATGGACAGGGGATTTCTGAAGCTTTCTTT. Amino acids: CASSYGQGISEAFF.

The chain recombines TRBV7-9 with TRBJ2-7; 9 bases line up with TRBD1. The CDR3 has 17 amino acids. Germline loops: CDR1 SEHNR, CDR2 FQNEAQ (reference sequence). The junction had 8 bases not matched to a gene; V was cut back by 2 bases and J by 0 bases. CDR3 sequence (DNA): TGTGCCAGCAGCTTAATTACCGGGACAGGGCCCTCCTACGAGCAGTACTTC. It yields the protein CASSLITGTGPSYEQYF.

V and J are TRBV5-5 and TRBJ1-1; TRBD1 is a possible D gene (6 bases). CDR1 SGHKS and CDR2 YYEKEE come from the germline V gene (reference sequence). The V gene lost 1 base and the J gene lost 4 bases, with 11 bases spanning the gap. This CDR3 has 14 amino acids. The CDR3 here is CASSLSAGATEAFF. In DNA form, the CDR3 reads TGTGCCAGCAGCTTGTCTGCAGGGGCCACTGAAGCTTTCTTT.

V is TRBV29-1 and J is TRBJ2-1; 10 positions match TRBD1. V shed 7 bases, J shed 10 bases, and the junction held 10 bases outside the gene matches. The CDR3 runs to 13 residues. Germline V CDR1 and CDR2: SQVTM, ANQGSEA. The CDR3 reads CSGGDRGGLEQFF. In DNA, the CDR3 is TGCAGCGGAGGGGACAGGGGAGGATTGGAGCAGTTCTTC.

The rearrangement links TRBV5-1 to TRBJ2-3, with TRBD2 matching over 13 bases. Germline-derived CDR1 and CDR2 are SGHRS and YFSETQ. The junction had 5 bases not matched to a gene; V was cut back by 6 bases and J by 4 bases. The CDR3 sequence is 15 residues long. The CDR3 protein is CASTTSGGRADTQYF. CDR3 in DNA: TGCGCCAGCACGACTAGCGGGGGGCGAGCAGATACGCAGTATTTT.

The V call is TRBV7-2, the J call TRBJ2-7; no clear D gene. The CDR3 has 13 amino acids. Germline lookup yields CDR1 SGHTA and CDR2 FQGNSA. Trimming stripped 5 bases from V and 6 bases from J, with 14 bases between. The CDR3 region is CASSLIRSREQYF. CDR3 sequence (DNA): TGTGCCAGCAGCCTGATCCGGTCCCGCGAGCAGTACTTC.

The chain is built from TRBV12-3 or TRBV12-4 and TRBJ1-2; D possibly corresponds to TRBD1 (6 bases). The CDR3 totals 13 residues. Between the trimmed V and J ends, which lost 5 bases and 5 bases, there was a span of 12 bases. The CDR3 reads CASSLDRIYGYTF. In DNA form, the CDR3 reads TGTGCCAGCAGTCTTGACAGGATTTATGGCTACACCTTC.

Concerning this clone itself: The junction shows a germline mismatch at one end, possibly a read error. The gene calls are TRBV6-5 and TRBJ2-7; TRBD2 matches at 10 bases. Germline V lookup: CDR1 MNHEY, CDR2 SVGAGI. This CDR3 is built from 11 residues. CDR3 coding DNA: TGTGCCAGCAGCTCCCTAGCGGGAGAGGGCTTC. This encodes CASSSLAGEGF.

The J gene is TRBJ1-4, the V gene TRBV5-4; 7 bases map to TRBD1. Per the germline V gene, CDR1 is SGHNT and CDR2 is YYREEE (reference sequence). This CDR3 has 16 amino acids. The V gene end was trimmed by 3 bases and the J gene end by 3 bases; junction bases not matched to a gene: 8. The CDR3 reads CASSSLPGQPNEKLFF. The CDR3 nucleotides are TGTGCCAGCAGCTCATTACCGGGACAGCCTAATGAAAAACTGTTTTTT.

This clone was recorded a few times. This rearrangement joins TRBV27 to TRBJ1-5, with D unclear. Germline values: CDR1 MNHEY, CDR2 SMNVEV (reference sequence). The CDR3 sequence is 15 residues long. The V end was cut by 3 bases, the J end by 0 bases, with 9 bases between. The CDR3 region has the DNA TGTGCCAGCAGTTTCTCGGTCAATAGCAATCAGCCCCAGCATTTT. Amino acids: CASSFSVNSNQPQHF.